The 31 T cell receptor beta chains reported below all come from one sample, sequenced in a study of blood T cell dynamics during melanoma immunotherapy. The time point is: week 3, after first cycle of checkpoint inhibitor. Only in-frame clones appear in the TCRdb table, and some are missing; sequencing was by immunoSEQ multiplex PCR. The table shows 25,000 to 35,000 clones, with over 70% occurring only once. The sequenced sample was blood, obtained from a patient treated with checkpoint blockade. The receptor source for this set is a human donor with melanoma.

The genes are TRBV6-6 and TRBJ2-1; no clear D gene. Looked up from germline, CDR1 is MNHNY and CDR2 is SVGAGI (reference sequence). Between the trimmed V and J ends, which lost 10 bases and 0 bases, there was a span of 10 bases. The CDR3 runs to 13 residues. CDR3 in DNA: TGTGCCACCACCGGGTACTCCTACAATGAGCAGTTCTTC. Its translation is CATTGYSYNEQFF.

The genes are TRBV9 and TRBJ2-7, with D perhaps TRBD1 or TRBD2 (5 bases each). CDR1 is SGDLS, CDR2 YYNGEE, per germline. V lost 3 bases and J lost 3, with 19 bases in between. The CDR3 has 16 amino acids. The CDR3 region has the DNA TGTGCCAGCAGCGAGGGTGCCGGGACGGCCCACTACGAGCAGTACTTC. It is translated as CASSEGAGTAHYEQYF.

The chain couples TRBV7-8 to TRBJ2-1; no clear D. The CDR3 sequence is 16 residues long. In germline, CDR1 is SGHVS, CDR2 FQNEAQ. The V end was cut by 4 bases, the J end by 3 bases, with 16 bases between. The CDR3 sequence is CASSSPPPALYNEQFF. CDR3 nucleotides: TGTGCCAGCAGCTCCCCCCCTCCGGCCCTCTACAATGAGCAGTTCTTC.

The rearrangement uses TRBV7-9 and TRBJ2-2; D is ambiguous. Between the trimmed V and J ends, which lost 2 bases and 8 bases, there was a span of 6 bases. The CDR3 spans 12 residues. From germline, CDR1 is SEHNR and CDR2 FQNEAQ (reference sequence). CDR3 in DNA: TGTGCCAGCAGCTTATTCCCGGGGGAGCTGTTTTTT. Translating gives CASSLFPGELFF.

The chain joins TRBV5-1 to TRBJ1-1; unclear D gene. In germline, CDR1 is SGHRS, CDR2 YFSETQ. V dropped 0 bases and J dropped 2 bases, with 11 bases sitting between them. The CDR3 has 15 amino acids. The CDR3 bases are TGCGCCAGCAGCTTGGTAGGTCAGATAAACACTGAAGCTTTCTTT. Its translation is CASSLVGQINTEAFF.

V gene TRBV15 combines with J gene TRBJ2-1, with D unclear. The CDR3 spans 13 residues. The V and J ends lost 0 bases and 10 bases respectively, with 10 bases between them. Germline V gives CDR1 LNHNV, CDR2 YYDKDF (reference sequence). The CDR3 bases are TGTGCCACCAGCAGAGATCTGAACCAGGAGCAGTTCTTC. Its translation: CATSRDLNQEQFF. Full variable domain (remainder filled in from reference TRBV15 and TRBJ2-1): DAMVIQNPRYQVTQFGKPVTLSCSQTLNHNVMYWYQQKSSQAPKLLFHYYDKDFNNEADTPDNFQSRRPNTSFCFLDIRSPGLGDTAMYLCATSRDLNQEQFFGPGTRLTVL.

The chain couples TRBV5-6 to TRBJ2-7, with unresolved D. Trimming shortened V by 2 bases and J by 0 bases, and 12 bases separated the two germline ends. Germline CDR1 is SGHDT and CDR2 is YYEEEE. This CDR3 contains 15 residues. The CDR3 loop reads CASSFRTVSSYEQYF. CDR3 bases: TGTGCCAGCAGCTTTCGGACGGTCAGCTCCTACGAGCAGTACTTC.

V usage is TRBV10-3 and J usage is TRBJ1-1; TRBD1 matches at 10 bases. Germline V gene data show CDR1 as ENHRY and CDR2 as SYGVKD. The CDR3 extends over 15 amino acids. The V and J ends lost 10 bases and 2 bases, in that order; junction bases with no gene match: 10. The DNA for the CDR3 is TGTGCCAGCGCAACCGGGACAGGGGTAAACACTGAAGCTTTCTTT. Residues: CASATGTGVNTEAFF.

This chain joins TRBV28 and TRBJ2-5, with 10 positions matching TRBD1. The ends lost 2 bases at V and 3 bases at J; junction bases unmatched: 0. The V gene's germline CDR1 is MDHEN and CDR2 SYDVKM. The CDR3 is made up of 14 amino acids. This CDR3 reads CASSLGTGEETQYF. CDR3 bases: TGTGCCAGCAGTTTAGGGACAGGGGAAGAGACCCAGTACTTC.

This chain connects TRBV5-4 to TRBJ1-1, with D uncertain. The length of the CDR3 is 14 residues. Between the trimmed V and J ends, which lost 1 base and 1 base, there was a span of 8 bases. Germline V gives CDR1 SGHNT, CDR2 YYREEE (reference sequence). CDR3 sequence reads: CASSLKGSNTEAFF. CDR3 in DNA: TGTGCCAGCAGCTTGAAGGGATCGAACACTGAAGCTTTCTTT. Full variable domain (missing parts from reference TRBV5-4 and TRBJ1-1): ETGVTQSPTHLIKTRGQQVTLRCSSQSGHNTVSWYQQALGQGPQFIFQYYREEENGRGNFPPRFSGLQFPNYSSELNVNALELDDSALYLCASSLKGSNTEAFFGQGTRLTVV.

This sequence joins TRBV2 and TRBJ1-2; D possibly corresponds to TRBD1 (5 bases). V was cut by 7 bases and J by 0 bases, with 12 bases left in between. This CDR3 comprises 14 residues. CDR1 is SNHLY and CDR2 is FYNNEI in the germline V gene. CDR3 sequence (DNA): TGTGCCAGCATTGGAGACAGTCCTAACTATGGCTACACCTTC. Its protein product is CASIGDSPNYGYTF.

The gene calls are TRBV27 and TRBJ1-5, with a tentative D call TRBD1 (5 bases). V dropped 3 bases and J dropped 3 bases, with 9 bases sitting between them. CDR3 length: 14 amino acids. Germline CDR1 is MNHEY and CDR2 is SMNVEV (reference sequence). CDR3 residues: CASSFSGPNQPQHF. The DNA for the CDR3 is TGTGCCAGCAGTTTTTCGGGGCCCAATCAGCCCCAGCATTTT.

The rearrangement joins TRBV11-2 to TRBJ2-1; 8 bases line up with TRBD1. With V trimmed by 4 bases and J by 6 bases, 8 bases remained unmatched. Germline V CDR1 and CDR2: SGHAT, FQNNGV. This CDR3 is 15 amino acids long. The CDR3, as DNA: TGTGCCAGCAGCTACCTCGGGACAGGATCCAATGAGCAGTTCTTC. As protein: CASSYLGTGSNEQFF.

This chain links TRBV11-2 with TRBJ2-7, with 10 bases matching TRBD1. The CDR3 runs 14 residues. Germline trimming cut 1 base from V and 3 bases from J; bases unmatched to any gene: 0. Germline CDR1 SGHAT, CDR2 FQNNGV. CDR3 nucleotides: TGTGCCAGCAGCTTAGGGACAGGGGGCTACGAGCAGTACTTC. Translation: CASSLGTGGYEQYF.

V and J are TRBV2 and TRBJ1-1; D is undetermined. The CDR3 totals 13 residues. CDR1 and CDR2 from the germline V gene are SNHLY and FYNNEI. Trimming shortened V by 3 bases and J by 4 bases, and 9 bases separated the two germline ends. CDR3 residues: CASSESGGTEAFF. CDR3 in DNA: TGTGCCAGCAGTGAGTCGGGCGGCACTGAAGCTTTCTTT.

In its sample, this clone ranks as large. In DNA form, the CDR3 reads TGTGCCAGCAGTGCTAACAGGGGACTCAATGAGCAGTTCTTC. As protein: CASSANRGLNEQFF. This sequence joins TRBV6-1 and TRBJ2-1; D possibly corresponds to TRBD1 (7 bases). Germline loops: CDR1 MNHNS, CDR2 SASEGT. Trimming pared 4 bases from V and 6 bases from J, leaving 13 bases between. The CDR3 runs to 14 residues.

This chain uses TRBV5-1 with TRBJ2-3; 11 bases are shared with TRBD1. The V segment lost 2 bases and the J segment 3 bases; nucleotides outside the gene matches: 8. This CDR3 has 17 residues. Germline CDR1 reads SGHRS; CDR2 reads YFSETQ. As DNA, the CDR3 is TGCGCCAGCAGCTTCCCTCGGGACAGGGGGTTTACAGATACGCAGTATTTT. As protein: CASSFPRDRGFTDTQYF.

The chain combines TRBV6-5 with TRBJ2-7, with no clear D. V lost 8 bases, J lost 5 bases, and 16 bases lay in between. This CDR3 is 13 amino acids long. CDR1 is MNHEY and CDR2 is SVGAGI in the germline V gene. The DNA of the CDR3 is TGTGCCAGCGAGCCAGCTCTTGGCAACGAGCAGTACTTC. Protein sequence: CASEPALGNEQYF.

This clone was counted once. The gene calls are TRBV10-1 and TRBJ2-1; TRBD2 agrees at 8 bases. The germline V gene encodes CDR1 WNHNN and CDR2 SYGVQD (reference sequence). This CDR3 spans 15 amino acids. Trimming took 4 bases from V and 3 from J; bases not matched to a gene: 5. The CDR3 sequence: CASSVGLAGYNEQFF. For the CDR3, the DNA is TGCGCCAGCAGTGTGGGTCTAGCGGGCTACAATGAGCAGTTCTTC.

The chain uses TRBV2 and TRBJ1-2, with 8 nucleotides matching TRBD1. J gave up 3 bases and V 7 bases, and 16 bases lay outside the gene matches. Germline lookup yields CDR1 SNHLY and CDR2 FYNNEI. This CDR3 has 17 residues. CDR3 bases: TGTGCCAGCATGAGGAACCCGACAGGGGCTGCCGACTATGGCTACACCTTC. It yields the protein CASMRNPTGAADYGYTF.

In DNA, the CDR3 is TGTGCCATCAACAGCGGGGGGACAAACGGCGAGCAGTACTTC. Encoded protein: CAINSGGTNGEQYF. This chain links TRBV10-3 with TRBJ2-7, with 9 bases fitting TRBD2. The CDR3 runs to 14 residues. The ends lost 7 bases at V and 6 bases at J; junction bases unmatched: 10. CDR1 is ENHRY and CDR2 is SYGVKD in the germline V gene.

The chain has TRBV14 and TRBJ2-5; D is unclear. Germline CDR1 and CDR2: SGHDN and FVKESK. Trimming left V 4 bases short and J 1 base short, with 16 bases between. This CDR3 contains 16 residues. CDR3 coding DNA: TGTGCCAGCAGCCGAGCCCCTACACGGCCCCAAGAGACCCAGTACTTC. It codes for CASSRAPTRPQETQYF. The full variable domain, its missing parts supplied by reference TRBV14 and TRBJ2-5, is EAGVTQFPSHSVIEKGQTVTLRCDPISGHDNLYWYRRVMGKEIKFLLHFVKESKQDESGMPNNRFLAERTGGTYSTLKVQPAELEDSGVYFCASSRAPTRPQETQYFGPGTRLLVL.

The rearrangement links TRBV5-1 to TRBJ2-7; D may be TRBD1 or TRBD2 (5 bases each). V lost 3 bases and J lost 2, with 27 bases in between. CDR1 and CDR2 (germline): SGHRS, YFSETQ. CDR3 length: 19 amino acids. The chain's CDR3 is CASSWDPGPGLDATYEQYF. The DNA of the CDR3 is TGCGCCAGCAGCTGGGATCCGGGGCCCGGGCTCGACGCGACCTACGAGCAGTACTTC.

The chain carries TRBV4-1 and TRBJ2-2; D is unresolved. Germline V gene data show CDR1 as MGHRA and CDR2 as YSYEKL. Trimming pared 4 bases from V and 3 bases from J, leaving 9 bases between. The CDR3 runs to 14 residues. The CDR3 here is CASSLLRDTGELFF. As DNA, the CDR3 is TGCGCCAGCAGCCTCTTACGGGACACCGGGGAGCTGTTTTTT.

The chain is built from TRBV29-1 and TRBJ2-5; 7 nucleotides match TRBD1. Per germline, CDR1 SQVTM and CDR2 ANQGSEA. Germline trimming cut 1 base from V and 5 bases from J; bases unmatched to any gene: 7. The CDR3 is made up of 14 amino acids. In DNA form, the CDR3 reads TGCAGCGTTGAAGGGGTGACAGGGACGGAGACCCAGTACTTC. Translation: CSVEGVTGTETQYF.

This clone has more than one count but fewer than ten. The chain employs TRBV9 and TRBJ1-6, with 11 bases aligning to TRBD1. The germline gives CDR1 SGDLS, CDR2 YYNGEE. This CDR3 spans 15 amino acids. V shed 3 bases, J shed 9 bases, and the junction held 5 bases outside the gene matches. In nucleotides, the CDR3 is TGTGCCAGCAGCGAAGGAGGGACAGGGGGTTCACCCCTCCACTTT. Amino acids: CASSEGGTGGSPLHF.

The CDR3 region is CASSVSLAGGSEQYF. The CDR3 DNA sequence: TGTGCCAGCAGTGTAAGTCTAGCGGGAGGAAGCGAGCAGTACTTC. The V call is TRBV2, the J call TRBJ2-7; TRBD2 matches at 11 bases. V shed 4 bases and J 6 bases; nucleotides not matched to a gene: 8. The CDR3 contains 15 residues. The germline CDR1 and CDR2 sequences are SNHLY and FYNNEI.

The chain links TRBV29-1 to TRBJ1-1; maybe TRBD1 (5 bases). The ends were cut back, 2 bases at V and 1 base at J, with 8 bases in the middle. In germline, CDR1 is SQVTM, CDR2 ANQGSEA. The CDR3 contains 13 residues. The CDR3 sequence: CSVESGTNTEAFF. CDR3 sequence (DNA): TGCAGCGTTGAATCCGGGACGAACACTGAAGCTTTCTTT. Supplemented by reference TRBV29-1 and TRBJ1-1, the full variable domain reads SAVISQKPSRDICQRGTSLTIQCQVDSQVTMMFWYRQQPGQSLTLIATANQGSEATYESGFVIDKFPISRPNLTFSTLTVSNMSPEDSSIYLCSVESGTNTEAFFGQGTRLTVV.

The CDR3 loop reads CSATGTGHYEQYF. DNA for the CDR3: TGCAGCGCCACCGGGACAGGGCACTACGAGCAGTACTTC. The gene calls are TRBV29-1 and TRBJ2-7; 9 nucleotides match TRBD1. CDR1 and CDR2 (germline): SQVTM, ANQGSEA. V lost 7 bases to trimming and J lost 3 bases; unmatched junction nucleotides: 7. This CDR3 spans 13 amino acids.

V and J are TRBV7-2 and TRBJ1-1; D might be TRBD1 (6 bases). The CDR3 has 14 residues. V lost 3 bases and J 1 base, leaving 9 bases between the germline ends. In germline, CDR1 is SGHTA, CDR2 FQGNSA. CDR3 in amino acids: CASSFGQRNTEAFF. The CDR3 bases are TGTGCCAGCAGCTTCGGACAGCGGAACACTGAAGCTTTCTTT.

The chain employs TRBV5-6 and TRBJ2-2; 9 bases map to TRBD2. The germline V gene has CDR1 SGHDT and CDR2 YYEEEE. The length of the CDR3 is 19 residues. Unmatched junction bases numbered 18, after V lost 3 bases and J lost 6 bases. The CDR3: CASSSSVGRGGLRAGELFF. The CDR3 region has the DNA TGTGCCAGCAGCTCCTCTGTGGGGCGGGGGGGCCTCCGCGCCGGGGAGCTGTTTTTT.